A single sample gave rise to the 27 T cell receptor beta chains below, sequenced in a study of breast tumors, draining lymph nodes, adjacent tissues. From the multiplex PCR reads, TCRdb called clonotypes with MiXCR, one entry per CDR3 protein. The data contain fewer than 300,000 distinct CDR3 sequences, around 32% of them singletons. Axillary draining lymph nodes of breast cancer patients supplied the node samples. The specimen sequenced was axillary lymph node tissue. Source of these receptors: a female donor with breast cancer. Some clones in this sample may be carry-over from other donors' samples.

This clonotype was counted at least ten times. The rearrangement uses TRBV19 and TRBJ2-2, with 9 bases aligning to TRBD2. The germline V gene has CDR1 LNHDA and CDR2 SQIVND (reference sequence). The CDR3 totals 15 residues. The J segment lost 1 base and the V segment lost 8 bases, leaving 5 bases of the junction unmatched. The CDR3 loop reads CASGLAGVNTGELFF. CDR3 nucleotide sequence: TGTGCCAGTGGATTAGCGGGGGTGAACACCGGGGAGCTGTTTTTT. Filled out from reference TRBV19 and TRBJ2-2, the complete variable domain reads DGGITQSPKYLFRKEGQNVTLSCEQNLNHDAMYWYRQDPGQGLRLIYYSQIVNDFQKGDIAEGYSVSREKKESFPLTVTSAQKNPTAFYLCASGLAGVNTGELFFGEGSRLTVL.

This clonotype showed up many times. This chain connects TRBV5-6 to TRBJ2-5; D is unclear. Germline V gives CDR1 SGHDT, CDR2 YYEEEE. Trimming pared 0 bases from V and 5 bases from J, leaving 11 bases between. The CDR3 contains 14 residues. CDR3 region: CASSLVGPDETQYF. As DNA, the CDR3 is TGTGCCAGCAGCTTGGTAGGGCCTGATGAGACCCAGTACTTC. The whole variable domain, filled in from reference TRBV5-6 and TRBJ2-5, reads DAGVTQSPTHLIKTRGQQVTLRCSPKSGHDTVSWYQQALGQGPQFIFQYYEEEERQRGNFPDRFSGHQFPNYSSELNVNALLLGDSALYLCASSLVGPDETQYFGPGTRLLVL.

CDR3 coding DNA: TGCGCCAGCAGCTCCGGACAGGGGGAAGGTCAGCCCCAGCATTTT. Translated: CASSSGQGEGQPQHF. The genes are TRBV5-1 and TRBJ1-5; TRBD1 aligns across 10 bases. V lost 3 bases, J lost 6 bases, and 6 bases stayed unmatched. The CDR3 loop spans 15 amino acids. Germline V gene data show CDR1 as SGHRS and CDR2 as YFSETQ.

The sample holds many counts of this clonotype. This chain joins TRBV19 and TRBJ1-4; D is unresolved. The CDR3 runs 16 residues. V lost 1 base and J lost 6, with 15 bases in between. CDR1 is LNHDA and CDR2 is SQIVND in the germline V gene (reference sequence). CDR3 coding DNA: TGTGCCAGTAGTATAGTCCGCGGCTCAAGGGATGAAAAACTGTTTTTT. Translation: CASSIVRGSRDEKLFF.

With respect to this clonotype: With a much larger clone just one base away, this may be a read error. The chain has TRBV30 and TRBJ2-2; TRBD2 might be the D (6 bases). In germline, CDR1 is GTSNPN, CDR2 SVGIG (reference sequence). The CDR3 spans 13 residues. Trimming removed 4 bases from V and 9 bases from J, with 15 bases in between. CDR3: CAWTRLVSRELFF. In nucleotides, the CDR3 is TGTGCCTGGACTCGACTAGTTTCCAGGGAGCTGTTTTTT.

This clonotype was seen a few times. The rearrangement uses TRBV6-1 and TRBJ2-7; TRBD1 might be the D (6 bases). The J call is doubtful: the DNA matches TRBJ2-1 better. CDR1 is MNHNS and CDR2 is SASEGT in the germline V gene. CDR3 size: 20 residues. The CDR3 nucleotides are TGTGCCAGCAGTGAAGTGTGGGGGCGAGTCTGGGGAAGCTCCTACAATGAGCAGTTCTTC. Residues: CASSEVWGRVWGSSYNEQFF.

This clonotype was recorded many times. The V call is TRBV30, the J call TRBJ2-5; TRBD2 agrees at 11 bases. With 5 bases clipped from V and 2 bases from J, the junction kept 4 bases outside the gene matches. This CDR3 spans 14 amino acids. From germline, CDR1 is GTSNPN and CDR2 SVGIG (reference sequence). The CDR3 region is CAWGTSGKQETQYF. CDR3 DNA sequence: TGTGCCTGGGGGACTAGCGGCAAACAAGAGACCCAGTACTTC.

This clonotype was counted many times. The chain couples TRBV6-1 to TRBJ1-4; 8 bases fit TRBD1. Per germline, CDR1 MNHNS and CDR2 SASEGT. Trimming cost V 5 bases and J 4 bases; bases outside gene matches: 6. The CDR3 loop spans 15 amino acids. Here the CDR3 DNA reads TGTGCCAGCAGTAACAACAGGGGGATTAATGAAAAACTGTTTTTT. Translation: CASSNNRGINEKLFF.

This clonotype was counted ten times or more. Being one base from a much bigger clone, this may be a read error. The CDR3 DNA is TGTGCCACCAGCAGAGATTTTCGGGGAAACACCATACATTTT. It translates to CATSRDFRGNTIHF. J is TRBJ1-3 and V is TRBV15; D gene unclear. CDR1 is LNHNV and CDR2 is YYDKDF in the germline V gene (reference sequence). The CDR3 has 14 residues.

The table lists this clonotype with many counts. The chain is built from TRBV5-1 and TRBJ2-5; D is ambiguous. The germline V gene has CDR1 SGHRS and CDR2 YFSETQ. The CDR3 loop spans 13 amino acids. The V end lost 2 bases, the J end lost 2 bases, and 7 bases lay between the germline ends. In DNA, the CDR3 is TGCGCCAGCAGCTTCAGCAGTCAAGAGACCCAGTACTTC. Its protein product is CASSFSSQETQYF.

Concerning this clonotype: A much larger clone lies a single base off, so this may be a read error. V and J are TRBV11-1 and TRBJ2-1; a weak D match, TRBD2 (5 bases). The CDR3 runs to 16 residues. Trimming left V 2 bases short and J 6 bases short, with 17 bases between. CDR1 is SGHAT and CDR2 is FQDESV in the germline V gene (reference sequence). The CDR3 is CASSLRRSARANEQFF. The CDR3 DNA reads TGTGCCAGCAGCTTAAGACGTAGCGCGAGGGCCAATGAGCAGTTCTTC.

A remark on this clonotype: This may arise from a read error, as a much more abundant clone is one base away. The rearrangement joins TRBV5-6 to TRBJ2-2; no clear D. The germline CDR1 and CDR2 sequences are SGHDT and YYEEEE. Trimming stripped 4 bases from V and 7 bases from J, with 14 bases between. The CDR3 is 14 amino acids. CDR3 bases: TGTGCCAGCAGCCCAAGGGCGGCGATCGGGGAGCTGTTTTTT. Protein sequence: CASSPRAAIGELFF.

In regard to this clonotype: An end of the junction does not agree with germline; a read error may underlie this. The gene calls are TRBV14 and TRBJ2-5; D might be TRBD1 or TRBD2, each matching 5 bases. This CDR3 contains 11 residues. Germline loops: CDR1 SGHDN, CDR2 FVKESK. CDR3 DNA sequence: TGTGCCAGCAGCTTAAAAGGGACCCAGTCCTTC. This translates into CASSLKGTQSF. Complete variable domain (other parts from reference TRBV14 and TRBJ2-5): EAGVTQFPSHSVIEKGQTVTLRCDPISGHDNLYWYRRVMGKEIKFLLHFVKESKQDESGMPNNRFLAERTGGTYSTLKVQPAELEDSGVYFCASSLKGTQSFGPGTRLLVL.

To note about this clonotype: A much larger clone lies a single base off, so this may be a read error. The gene calls are TRBV6-2 or TRBV6-3 and TRBJ1-5, with D perhaps matching TRBD1 (5 bases). Trimming left V 7 bases short and J 0 bases short, with 16 bases between. The CDR3 has 16 amino acids. Germline lookup yields CDR1 MNHEY and CDR2 SVGEGT. For the CDR3, the DNA is TGTGCCAGCAAGCAGGGCGAGGACTATAGCAATCAGCCCCAGCATTTT. Protein: CASKQGEDYSNQPQHF.

As regards this clonotype: Since the CDR3 does not end with the conserved phenylalanine or tryptophan, this likely comes from a read error. Because the CDR3's place on the DNA is in doubt, the DNA is left out and the CDR3 is given as listed by TCRdb. The chain joins TRBV29-1 to TRBJ2-3; the table names TRBD1, a call not compared with the DNA. Ends included, the CDR3 has 14 residues. CDR1 and CDR2 from the germline V gene are SQVTM and ANQGSEA. The chain's CDR3 is CSVLGREYEQYFGP.

This clonotype was counted many times. J is TRBJ2-5 and V is TRBV12-3 or TRBV12-4; weak D call: TRBD2 (6 bases). The CDR3 extends over 14 amino acids. Trimming removed 3 bases at V and 1 base at J, with 9 bases between. CDR3: CASSFGGTQETQYF. The CDR3 nucleotides are TGTGCCAGCAGTTTTGGCGGGACCCAAGAGACCCAGTACTTC.

Ten or more counts support this clonotype. The chain carries TRBV6-6 and TRBJ2-7; either TRBD1 or TRBD2 may supply D (6 bases each). The CDR3 is 11 amino acids. The V end lost 7 bases, the J end lost 7 bases, and 11 bases lay between the germline ends. Germline V gene data show CDR1 as MNHNY and CDR2 as SVGAGI (reference sequence). DNA of the CDR3: TGTGCCAGCAATCTAGGGGGGGAGCAGTACTTC. Its protein is CASNLGGEQYF.

This chain links TRBV18 with TRBJ2-1; D is possibly TRBD2 (5 bases). CDR1 and CDR2 from the germline V gene are KGHSH and LQKENI. The V end lost 0 bases, the J end lost 1 base, and 13 bases lay between the germline ends. CDR3 length: 17 residues. The DNA for the CDR3 is TGTGCCAGCTCACCACCAAGAGGGAGAGCTTCCTACAATGAGCAGTTCTTC. Encoded protein: CASSPPRGRASYNEQFF.

This clonotype was seen repeatedly, ten times or more. The chain recombines TRBV19 with TRBJ1-5; no clear D gene. V was pared by 1 base and J by 5 bases, with 6 bases between. Per the germline V gene, CDR1 is LNHDA and CDR2 is SQIVND (reference sequence). The CDR3 runs 13 residues. The CDR3 region is CASSIAGDQPQHF. The CDR3 region has the DNA TGTGCCAGTAGTATAGCGGGAGATCAGCCCCAGCATTTT.

This clonotype was counted a few times. A much larger clone lies one base from this, so it may be a read error. The chain uses TRBV3-1 and TRBJ2-5, with TRBD1 matching 9 bases. The germline V gene encodes CDR1 LGHDT and CDR2 YNNKEL (reference sequence). The CDR3 runs 15 residues. With V trimmed by 4 bases and J by 4 bases, 7 bases remained unmatched. CDR3 nucleotide sequence: TGTGCCAGCAGCCCTCTGGGACAGGGAAGAGAGACCCAGTACTTC. This encodes CASSPLGQGRETQYF.

This chain joins TRBV20-1 and TRBJ1-6; TRBD1 aligns across 7 bases. The CDR3 runs 14 residues. Germline V gene sequence: CDR1 DFQATT, CDR2 SNEGSKA (reference sequence). DNA for the CDR3: TGCGCCTGGAGTGGAGAGGGGGCAAGCTCACCCCTCCACTTT. Translated, it gives CAWSGEGASSPLHF.

Concerning this clonotype: A much larger clonotype is one base distant, so this may be a read error. The chain has TRBV20-1 and TRBJ2-4, with D uncertain. This CDR3 is 12 amino acids long. V was shortened by 3 bases and J by 9 bases, with 12 bases between the two germline ends. Germline V gene sequence: CDR1 DFQATT, CDR2 SNEGSKA (reference sequence). The CDR3 protein is CSASPNESIQYF. In DNA, the CDR3 is TGCAGTGCTAGTCCTAACGAAAGCATTCAGTACTTC.

This clonotype was observed at least ten times. The rearrangement links TRBV19 to TRBJ2-7; D gene unclear. The germline CDR1 and CDR2 sequences are LNHDA and SQIVND (reference sequence). The CDR3 has 14 amino acids. Between the trimmed V and J ends, which lost 4 bases and 5 bases, there was a span of 15 bases. CDR3 sequence: CASSKREIGDEQYF. CDR3 sequence (DNA): TGTGCCAGTAGTAAACGAGAGATTGGCGACGAGCAGTACTTC.

This clonotype occurred many times. As DNA, the CDR3 is TGCGCCAGCAGCCCAAACAGGGGTCACAATGAGCAGTTCTTC. Translated: CASSPNRGHNEQFF. V is TRBV5-1 and J is TRBJ2-1; TRBD1 matches at 7 bases. This CDR3 region has 14 residues. Looked up from germline, CDR1 is SGHRS and CDR2 is YFSETQ. Unmatched junction bases numbered 6, after V lost 4 bases and J lost 5 bases.

This clonotype was seen at least ten times. The chain is built from TRBV5-1 and TRBJ2-5, with 13 nucleotides matching TRBD2. CDR1 SGHRS and CDR2 YFSETQ come from the germline V gene. V lost 6 bases and J lost 2; bases outside the gene matches: 7. The CDR3 consists of 16 residues. The CDR3 region has the DNA TGCGCCAGCACCCCAGGGGGACTAGCGGGACAAGAGACCCAGTACTTC. It encodes CASTPGGLAGQETQYF.

Many counts were recorded for this clonotype. The genes are TRBV6-6 and TRBJ2-7, with D possibly TRBD2 on 8 matching bases. The V end was cut by 2 bases, the J end by 1 base, with 15 bases between. Germline-derived CDR1 and CDR2 are MNHNY and SVGAGI (reference sequence). CDR3 size: 16 residues. CDR3 in amino acids: CASSYARGGQSYEQYF. The CDR3 nucleotides read TGTGCCAGCAGTTACGCTCGGGGGGGACAGTCCTACGAGCAGTACTTC.

This clonotype was observed many times. V is TRBV29-1 and J is TRBJ2-7; 9 nucleotides match TRBD1. Trimming removed 6 bases from V and 5 bases from J; junction bases left unmatched: 11. The CDR3 is made up of 14 amino acids. Germline V CDR1 and CDR2: SQVTM, ANQGSEA. CDR3 nucleotides: TGCAGCGTGAACCGGGGACAGGGTAACCACGAGCAGTACTTC. Protein sequence: CSVNRGQGNHEQYF.